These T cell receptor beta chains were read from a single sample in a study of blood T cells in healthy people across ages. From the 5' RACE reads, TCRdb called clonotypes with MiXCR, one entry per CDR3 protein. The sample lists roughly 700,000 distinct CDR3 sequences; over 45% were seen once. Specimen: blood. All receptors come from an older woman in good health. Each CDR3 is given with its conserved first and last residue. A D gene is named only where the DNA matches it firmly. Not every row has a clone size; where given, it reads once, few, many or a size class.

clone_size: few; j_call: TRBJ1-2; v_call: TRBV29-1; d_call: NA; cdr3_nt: TGCAGCACTACCGGGACCTCAAACTATGGCTACACCTTC; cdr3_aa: CSTTGTSNYGYTF
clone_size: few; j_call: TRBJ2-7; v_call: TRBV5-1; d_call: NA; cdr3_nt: TGCGCCAGCAGCTTGGGTATAGCCGGAGTGTACGAGCAGTACTTC; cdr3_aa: CASSLGIAGVYEQYF
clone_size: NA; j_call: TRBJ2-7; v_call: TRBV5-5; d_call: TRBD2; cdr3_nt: TGTGCCAGCAGTGAGGGACTAGCGGGAGAGTACAATGAGCAGTACTTC; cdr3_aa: CASSEGLAGEYNEQYF
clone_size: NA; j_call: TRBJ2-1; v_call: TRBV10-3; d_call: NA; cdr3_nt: TGTGCCATCAGTGAGGACGGGTACTACAATGAGCAGTTCTTC; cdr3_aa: CAISEDGYYNEQFF
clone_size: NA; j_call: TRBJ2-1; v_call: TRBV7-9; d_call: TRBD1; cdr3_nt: TGTGCCAGCAGCTCTACGGACAGGGCCTACAATGAGCAGTTCTTC; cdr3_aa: CASSSTDRAYNEQFF
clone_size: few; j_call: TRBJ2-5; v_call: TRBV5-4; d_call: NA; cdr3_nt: TGTGCCAGCAGCTTGGTGGGGGCGTTCCAAGAGACCCAGTACTTC; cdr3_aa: CASSLVGAFQETQYF
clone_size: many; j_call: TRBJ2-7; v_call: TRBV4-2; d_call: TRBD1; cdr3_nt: TGTGCCAGCAGCCAAGATACAGGGGGCGCATCCTACGAGCAGTACTTC; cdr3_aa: CASSQDTGGASYEQYF
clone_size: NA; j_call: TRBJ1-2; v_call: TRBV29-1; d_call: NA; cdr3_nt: TGCAGCGTTGAAGATCCGGTGGAGCTGGGCGGCTACACCTTC; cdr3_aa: CSVEDPVELGGYTF
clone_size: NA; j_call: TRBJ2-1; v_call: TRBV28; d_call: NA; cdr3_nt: TGTGCCAGCATTCTAACGGTCACGAATGAGCAGTTCTTC; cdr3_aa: CASILTVTNEQFF
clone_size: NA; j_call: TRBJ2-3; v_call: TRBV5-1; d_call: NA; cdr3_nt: TGCGCCAGCAGCTCAGCCTCTAGCACAGATACGCAGTATTTT; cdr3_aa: CASSSASSTDTQYF
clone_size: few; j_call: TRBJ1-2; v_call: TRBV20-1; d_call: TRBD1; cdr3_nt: TGCAGTGCTAGTGATAATTCCCGCGGGACAGGATTAAATGGCTACACCTTC; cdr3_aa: CSASDNSRGTGLNGYTF
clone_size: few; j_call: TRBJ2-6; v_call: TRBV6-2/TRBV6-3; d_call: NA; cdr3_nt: TGTGCCAGCAGTCCCATGTATTCCGGGGCCAACGTCCTGACTTTC; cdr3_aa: CASSPMYSGANVLTF
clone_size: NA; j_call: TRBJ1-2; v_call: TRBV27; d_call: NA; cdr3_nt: TGTGCCAGCAGTTTATTCTCAGACTCCTACGGCTACACCTTC; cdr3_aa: CASSLFSDSYGYTF
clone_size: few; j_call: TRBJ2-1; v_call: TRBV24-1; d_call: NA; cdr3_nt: TGTGCCACCAGTGCTTACGGCCGAAGCGCCTACAATGAGCAGTTCTTC; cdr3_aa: CATSAYGRSAYNEQFF
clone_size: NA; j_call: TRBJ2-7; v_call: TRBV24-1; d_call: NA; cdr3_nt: TGTGCCACCAGTGATTTAAGCCGGGGCGAGCAGTACTTC; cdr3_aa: CATSDLSRGEQYF
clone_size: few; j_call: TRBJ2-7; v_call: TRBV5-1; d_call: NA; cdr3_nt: TGCGCCAGCAGCTTGCGGGGAGTCGGCGGGACGTCCTACGAGCAGTACTTC; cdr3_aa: CASSLRGVGGTSYEQYF
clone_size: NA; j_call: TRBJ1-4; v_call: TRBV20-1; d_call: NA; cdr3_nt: TGCAGTGCTAAGGAGGTGACTAATGAAAAACTGTTTTTT; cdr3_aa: CSAKEVTNEKLFF
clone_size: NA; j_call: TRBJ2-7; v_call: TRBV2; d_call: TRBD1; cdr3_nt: TGTGCCAGCACGAAGGGACAGGGGGTAGGCGAGCAGTACTTC; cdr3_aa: CASTKGQGVGEQYF
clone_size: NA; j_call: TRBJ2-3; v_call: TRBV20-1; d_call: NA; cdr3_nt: TGCAGTGCTAGAGAGCAGGAGTTCGGCACAGATACGCAGTATTTT; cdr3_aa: CSAREQEFGTDTQYF
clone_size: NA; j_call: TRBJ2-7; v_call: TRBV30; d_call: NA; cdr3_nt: TGTGCCTGGAGTGTCGACGGGTCCTACGAGCAGTACTTC; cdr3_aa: CAWSVDGSYEQYF